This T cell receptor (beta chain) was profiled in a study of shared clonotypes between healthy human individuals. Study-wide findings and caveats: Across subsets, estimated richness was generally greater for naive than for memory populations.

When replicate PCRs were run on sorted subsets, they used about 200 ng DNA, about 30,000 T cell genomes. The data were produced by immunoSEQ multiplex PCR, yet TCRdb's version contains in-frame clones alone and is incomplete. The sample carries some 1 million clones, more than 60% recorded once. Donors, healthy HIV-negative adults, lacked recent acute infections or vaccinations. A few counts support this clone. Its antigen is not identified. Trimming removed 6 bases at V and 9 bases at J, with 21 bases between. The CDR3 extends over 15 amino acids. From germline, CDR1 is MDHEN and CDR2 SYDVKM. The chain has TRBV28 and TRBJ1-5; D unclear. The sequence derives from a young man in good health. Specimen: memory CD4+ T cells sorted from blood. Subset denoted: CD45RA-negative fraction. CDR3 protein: CASRPRISLSAPQHF. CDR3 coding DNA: TGTGCCAGCAGGCCGAGGATCAGCTTATCAGCGCCCCAGCATTTT.